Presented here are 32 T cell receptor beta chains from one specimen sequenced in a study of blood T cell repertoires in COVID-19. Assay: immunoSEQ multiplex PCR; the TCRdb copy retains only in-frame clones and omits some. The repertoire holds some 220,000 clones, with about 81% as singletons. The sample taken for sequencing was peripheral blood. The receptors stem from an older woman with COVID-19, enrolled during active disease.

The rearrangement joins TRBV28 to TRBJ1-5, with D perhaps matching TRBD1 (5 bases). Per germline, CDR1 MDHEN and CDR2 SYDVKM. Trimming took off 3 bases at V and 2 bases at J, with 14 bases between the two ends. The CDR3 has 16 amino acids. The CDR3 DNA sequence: TGTGCCAGCAGTTTGTATCCAGGGATGGGCAATCAGCCCCAGCATTTT. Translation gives CASSLYPGMGNQPQHF.

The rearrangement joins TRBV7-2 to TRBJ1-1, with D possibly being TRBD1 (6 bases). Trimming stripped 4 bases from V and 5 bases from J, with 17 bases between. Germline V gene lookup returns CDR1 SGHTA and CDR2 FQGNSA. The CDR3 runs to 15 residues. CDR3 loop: CASSSRTAGGTEAFF. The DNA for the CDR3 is TGTGCCAGCAGCTCTAGGACAGCTGGGGGTACTGAAGCTTTCTTT. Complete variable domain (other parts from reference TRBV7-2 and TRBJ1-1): GAGVSQSPSNKVTEKGKDVELRCDPISGHTALYWYRQSLGQGLEFLIYFQGNSAPDKSGLPSDRFSAERTGGSVSTLTIQRTQQEDSAVYLCASSSRTAGGTEAFFGQGTRLTVV.

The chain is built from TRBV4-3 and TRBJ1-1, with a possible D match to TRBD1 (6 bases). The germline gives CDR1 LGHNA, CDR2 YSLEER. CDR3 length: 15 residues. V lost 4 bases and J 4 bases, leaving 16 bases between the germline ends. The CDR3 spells CASSLLTGRPTEAFF. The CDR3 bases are TGCGCCAGCAGCCTCCTCACAGGGCGTCCCACTGAAGCTTTCTTT.

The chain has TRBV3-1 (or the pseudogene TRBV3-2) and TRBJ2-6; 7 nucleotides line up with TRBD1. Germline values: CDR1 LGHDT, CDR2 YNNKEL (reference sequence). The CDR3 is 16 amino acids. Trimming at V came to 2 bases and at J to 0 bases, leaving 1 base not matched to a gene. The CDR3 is CASSQRGLSGANVLTF. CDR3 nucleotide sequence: TGTGCCAGCAGCCAAAGGGGGCTCTCTGGGGCCAACGTCCTGACTTTC.

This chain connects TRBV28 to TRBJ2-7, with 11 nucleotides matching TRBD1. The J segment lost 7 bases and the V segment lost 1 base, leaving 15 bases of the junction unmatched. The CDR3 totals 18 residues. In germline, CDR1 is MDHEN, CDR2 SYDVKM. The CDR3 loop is CASSLLGGGTGGFREQYF. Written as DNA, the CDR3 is TGTGCCAGCAGTTTATTAGGAGGTGGGACAGGGGGGTTTAGGGAGCAGTACTTC.

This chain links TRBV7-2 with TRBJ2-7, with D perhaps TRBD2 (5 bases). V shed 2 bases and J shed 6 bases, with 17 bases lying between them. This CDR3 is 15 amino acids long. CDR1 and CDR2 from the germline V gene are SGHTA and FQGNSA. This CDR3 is CASSLRSPVRGEQYF. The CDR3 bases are TGTGCCAGCAGCTTAAGGTCCCCAGTCCGGGGCGAGCAGTACTTC.

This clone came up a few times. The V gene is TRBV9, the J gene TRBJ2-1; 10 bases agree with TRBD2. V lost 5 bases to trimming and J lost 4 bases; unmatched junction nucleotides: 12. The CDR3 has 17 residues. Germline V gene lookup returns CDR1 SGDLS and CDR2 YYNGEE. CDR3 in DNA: TGTGCCAGCAGTGAAGAAGGACTAGCGGCAACTTACAATGAGCAGTTCTTC. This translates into CASSEEGLAATYNEQFF. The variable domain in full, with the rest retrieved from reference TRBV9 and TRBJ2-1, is DSGVTQTPKHLITATGQRVTLRCSPRSGDLSVYWYQQSLDQGLQFLIQYYNGEERAKGNILERFSAQQFPDLHSELNLSSLELGDSALYFCASSEEGLAATYNEQFFGPGTRLTVL.

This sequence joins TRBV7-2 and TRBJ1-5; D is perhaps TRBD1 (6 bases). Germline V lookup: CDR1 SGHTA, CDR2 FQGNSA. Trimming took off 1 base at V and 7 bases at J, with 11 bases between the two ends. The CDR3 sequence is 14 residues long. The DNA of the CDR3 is TGTGCCAGCAGCTTAGGAGGGGGAGGGCAGCCCCAGCATTTT. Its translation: CASSLGGGGQPQHF.

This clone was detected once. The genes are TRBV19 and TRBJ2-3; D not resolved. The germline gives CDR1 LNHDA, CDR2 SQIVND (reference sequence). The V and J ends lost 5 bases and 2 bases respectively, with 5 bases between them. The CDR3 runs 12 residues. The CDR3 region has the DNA TGTGCCAGTAGTTTAAACACAGATACGCAGTATTTT. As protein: CASSLNTDTQYF. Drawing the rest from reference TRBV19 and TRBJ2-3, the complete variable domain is DGGITQSPKYLFRKEGQNVTLSCEQNLNHDAMYWYRQDPGQGLRLIYYSQIVNDFQKGDIAEGYSVSREKKESFPLTVTSAQKNPTAFYLCASSLNTDTQYFGPGTRLTVL.

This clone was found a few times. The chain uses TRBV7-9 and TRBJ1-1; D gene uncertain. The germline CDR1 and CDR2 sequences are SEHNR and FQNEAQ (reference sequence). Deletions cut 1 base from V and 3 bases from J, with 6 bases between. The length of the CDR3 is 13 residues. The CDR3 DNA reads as TGTGCCAGCAGCTTAGACAGATACACTGAAGCTTTCTTT. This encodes CASSLDRYTEAFF.

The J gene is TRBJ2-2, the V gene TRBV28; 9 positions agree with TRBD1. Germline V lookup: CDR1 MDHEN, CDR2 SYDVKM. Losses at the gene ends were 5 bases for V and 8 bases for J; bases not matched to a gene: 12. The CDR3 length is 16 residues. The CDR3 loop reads CASSVPGQGRSGELFF. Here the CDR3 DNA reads TGTGCCAGCAGTGTACCGGGACAGGGAAGATCTGGGGAGCTGTTTTTT.

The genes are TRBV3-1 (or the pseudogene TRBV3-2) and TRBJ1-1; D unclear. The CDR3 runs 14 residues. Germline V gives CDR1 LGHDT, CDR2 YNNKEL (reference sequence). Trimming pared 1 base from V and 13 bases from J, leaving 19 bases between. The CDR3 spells CASSQVGVAVRGFF. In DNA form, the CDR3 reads TGTGCCAGCAGCCAAGTCGGTGTAGCGGTGAGAGGTTTCTTT.

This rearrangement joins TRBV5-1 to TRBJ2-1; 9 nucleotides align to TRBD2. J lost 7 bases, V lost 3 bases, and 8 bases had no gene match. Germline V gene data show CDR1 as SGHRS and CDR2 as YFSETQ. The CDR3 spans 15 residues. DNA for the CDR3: TGCGCCAGCAGCTGGGGAATAGCGGGGGTGAATGAGCAGTTCTTC. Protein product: CASSWGIAGVNEQFF. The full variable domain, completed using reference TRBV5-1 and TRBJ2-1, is KAGVTQTPRYLIKTRGQQVTLSCSPISGHRSVSWYQQTPGQGLQFLFEYFSETQRNKGNFPGRFSGRQFSNSRSEMNVSTLELGDSALYLCASSWGIAGVNEQFFGPGTRLTVL.

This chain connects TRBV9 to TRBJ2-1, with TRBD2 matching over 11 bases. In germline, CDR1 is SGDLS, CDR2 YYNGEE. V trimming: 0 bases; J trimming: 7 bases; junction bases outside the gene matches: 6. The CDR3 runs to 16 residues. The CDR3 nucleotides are TGTGCCAGCAGCGTAGGCGTAGCGGGAGGGCAAAATGAGCAGTTCTTC. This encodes CASSVGVAGGQNEQFF.

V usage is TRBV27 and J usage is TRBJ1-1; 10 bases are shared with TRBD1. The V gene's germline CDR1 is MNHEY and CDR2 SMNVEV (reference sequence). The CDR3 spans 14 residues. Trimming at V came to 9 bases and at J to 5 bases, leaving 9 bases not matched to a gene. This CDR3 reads CASARRTGGTEAFF. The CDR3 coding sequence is TGTGCCAGTGCCCGGAGGACAGGGGGAACTGAAGCTTTCTTT.

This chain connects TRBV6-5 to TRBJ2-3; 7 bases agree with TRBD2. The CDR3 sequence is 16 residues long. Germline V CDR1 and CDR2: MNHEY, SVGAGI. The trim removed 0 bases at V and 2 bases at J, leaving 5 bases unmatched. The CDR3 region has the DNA TGTGCCAGCAGTTACTCGAATCTAGCGGTCACAGATACGCAGTATTTT. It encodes CASSYSNLAVTDTQYF.

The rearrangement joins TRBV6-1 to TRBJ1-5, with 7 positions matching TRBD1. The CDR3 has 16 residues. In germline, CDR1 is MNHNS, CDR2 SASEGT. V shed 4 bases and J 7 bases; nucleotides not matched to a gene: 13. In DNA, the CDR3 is TGTGCCAGCAGTGGGCTTGGACAGGAACTCCGGCAGCCCCAGCATTTT. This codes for CASSGLGQELRQPQHF.

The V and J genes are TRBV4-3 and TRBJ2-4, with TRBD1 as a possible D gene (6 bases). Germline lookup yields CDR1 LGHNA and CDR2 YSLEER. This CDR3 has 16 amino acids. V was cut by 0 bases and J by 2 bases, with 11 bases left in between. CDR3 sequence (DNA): TGCGCCAGCAGCCAAGAAGTAGGGGGACCCAAAAACATTCAGTACTTC. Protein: CASSQEVGGPKNIQYF.

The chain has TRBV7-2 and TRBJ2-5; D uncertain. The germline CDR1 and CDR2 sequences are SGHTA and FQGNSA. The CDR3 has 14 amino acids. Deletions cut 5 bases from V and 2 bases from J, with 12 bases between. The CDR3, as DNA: TGTGCCAGCAGCCCATCGTGGGCTCAAGAGACCCAGTACTTC. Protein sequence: CASSPSWAQETQYF.

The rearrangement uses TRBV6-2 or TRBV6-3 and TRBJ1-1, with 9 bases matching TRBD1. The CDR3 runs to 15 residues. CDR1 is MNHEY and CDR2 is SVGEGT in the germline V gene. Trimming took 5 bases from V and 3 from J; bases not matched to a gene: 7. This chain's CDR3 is CASSVQGAGYTEAFF. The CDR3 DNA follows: TGTGCCAGCAGTGTACAGGGGGCCGGGTACACTGAAGCTTTCTTT.

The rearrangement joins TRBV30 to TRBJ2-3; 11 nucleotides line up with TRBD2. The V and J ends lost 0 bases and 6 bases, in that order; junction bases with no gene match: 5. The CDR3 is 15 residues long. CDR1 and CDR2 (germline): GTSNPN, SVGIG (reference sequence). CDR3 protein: CAWSVRTSGSDTQYF. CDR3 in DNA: TGTGCCTGGAGTGTACGAACTAGCGGGAGTGATACGCAGTATTTT.

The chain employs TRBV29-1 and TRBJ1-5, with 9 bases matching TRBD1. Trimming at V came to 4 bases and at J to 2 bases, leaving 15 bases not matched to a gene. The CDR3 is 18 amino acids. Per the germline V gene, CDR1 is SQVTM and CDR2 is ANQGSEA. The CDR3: CSVVVGDRGNRGNQPQHF. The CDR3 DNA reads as TGCAGCGTTGTAGTTGGCGACAGGGGGAATAGGGGCAATCAGCCCCAGCATTTT.

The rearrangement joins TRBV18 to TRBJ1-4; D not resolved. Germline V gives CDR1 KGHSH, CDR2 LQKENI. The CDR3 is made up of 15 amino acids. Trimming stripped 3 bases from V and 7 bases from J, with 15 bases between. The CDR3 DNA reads TGTGCCAGCTCACCGGGGAGGGAAATTAGTGAAAAACTGTTTTTT. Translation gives CASSPGREISEKLFF.

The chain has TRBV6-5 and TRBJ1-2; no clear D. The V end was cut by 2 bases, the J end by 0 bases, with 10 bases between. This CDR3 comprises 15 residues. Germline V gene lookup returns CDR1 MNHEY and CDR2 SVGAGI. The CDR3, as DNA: TGTGCCAGCAGTTACGGATACAGTTCTAACTATGGCTACACCTTC. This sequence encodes CASSYGYSSNYGYTF.

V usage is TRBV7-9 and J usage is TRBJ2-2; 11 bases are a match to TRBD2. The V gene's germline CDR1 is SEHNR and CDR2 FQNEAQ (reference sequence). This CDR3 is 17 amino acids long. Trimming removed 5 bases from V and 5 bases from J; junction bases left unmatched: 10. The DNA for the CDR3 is TGTGCCAGCAGCCCCAGGGGGACTAGCGGAGTTACCGGGGAGCTGTTTTTT. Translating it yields CASSPRGTSGVTGELFF. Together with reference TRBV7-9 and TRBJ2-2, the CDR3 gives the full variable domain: DTGVSQNPRHKITKRGQNVTFRCDPISEHNRLYWYRQTLGQGPEFLTYFQNEAQLEKSRLLSDRFSAERPKGSFSTLEIQRTEQGDSAMYLCASSPRGTSGVTGELFFGEGSRLTVL.

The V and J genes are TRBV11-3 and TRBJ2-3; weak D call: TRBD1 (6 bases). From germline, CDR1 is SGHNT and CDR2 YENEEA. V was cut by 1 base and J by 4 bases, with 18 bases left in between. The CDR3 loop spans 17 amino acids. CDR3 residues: CASSLGARTGKADTQYF. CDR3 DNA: TGTGCCAGCAGCTTAGGCGCCCGAACAGGGAAGGCAGATACGCAGTATTTT.

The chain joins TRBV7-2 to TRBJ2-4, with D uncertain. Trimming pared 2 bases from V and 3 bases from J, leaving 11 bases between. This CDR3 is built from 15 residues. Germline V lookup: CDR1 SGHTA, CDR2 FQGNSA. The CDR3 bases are TGTGCCAGCAGCTTACGTCCAGACTTCAAAAACATTCAGTACTTC. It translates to CASSLRPDFKNIQYF.

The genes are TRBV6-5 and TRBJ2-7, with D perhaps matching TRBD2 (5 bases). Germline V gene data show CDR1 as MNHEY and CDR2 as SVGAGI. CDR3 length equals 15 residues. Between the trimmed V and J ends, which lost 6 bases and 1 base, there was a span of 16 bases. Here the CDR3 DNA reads TGTGCCAGCAGGGATACGCGGGTCTTGTCCTACGAGCAGTACTTC. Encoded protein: CASRDTRVLSYEQYF.

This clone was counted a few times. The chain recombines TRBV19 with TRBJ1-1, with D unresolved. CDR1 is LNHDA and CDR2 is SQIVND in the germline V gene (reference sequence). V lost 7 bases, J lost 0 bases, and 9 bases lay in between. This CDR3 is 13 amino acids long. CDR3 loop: CASMKLMNTEAFF. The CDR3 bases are TGTGCCAGTATGAAACTCATGAACACTGAAGCTTTCTTT.

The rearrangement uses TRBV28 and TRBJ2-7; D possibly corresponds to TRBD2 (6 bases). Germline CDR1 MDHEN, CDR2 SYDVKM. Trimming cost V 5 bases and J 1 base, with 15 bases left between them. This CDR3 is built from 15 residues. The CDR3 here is CASSHFGLPSYEQYF. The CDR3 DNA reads TGTGCCAGCAGTCACTTCGGACTACCTTCCTACGAGCAGTACTTC.

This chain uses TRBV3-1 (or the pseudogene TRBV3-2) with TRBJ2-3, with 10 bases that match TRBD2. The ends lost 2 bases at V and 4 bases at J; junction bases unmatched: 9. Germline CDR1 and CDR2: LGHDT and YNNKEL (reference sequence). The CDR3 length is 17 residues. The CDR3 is CASSQRASGSPPDTQYF. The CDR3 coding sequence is TGTGCCAGCAGCCAAAGGGCTAGCGGGAGCCCCCCAGATACGCAGTATTTT.

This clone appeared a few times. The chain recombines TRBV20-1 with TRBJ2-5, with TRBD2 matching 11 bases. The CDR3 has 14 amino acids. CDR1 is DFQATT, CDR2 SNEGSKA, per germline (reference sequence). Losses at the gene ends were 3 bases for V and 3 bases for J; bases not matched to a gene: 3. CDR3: CSASKLAGEETQYF. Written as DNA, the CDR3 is TGCAGTGCTAGTAAACTAGCGGGAGAAGAGACCCAGTACTTC.